These 26 T cell receptor beta chains came from one sample sequenced in a study of T cell repertoires in cytomegalovirus infection (dated by TCRdb to the late 2010s). The sequencer listed for this sample is Illumina HiSeq 1500. TCRdb reprocessing: public reads trimmed at Q25 with fastp, clones called with MiXCR, in-frame beta chains kept. Entries that share a CDR3 protein sequence are merged under the most common genes and DNA. This sample is represented by some 270,000 distinct CDR3 sequences; approximately 15% of them were singletons. Around half of the sample is held by the ten biggest clonotypes. Source material: CD8+ T cells from PBMCs. The receptors were gathered from a human donor in good health (CMV status not recorded). Some clones in this sample may be carry-over from other donors' samples.

The gene calls are TRBV29-1 and TRBJ1-1; 7 bases map to TRBD1. V shed 6 bases and J 10 bases; nucleotides not matched to a gene: 8. The CDR3 loop spans 11 amino acids. Germline-derived CDR1 and CDR2 are SQVTM and ANQGSEA. The CDR3 is CSVKQGLTAFF. DNA of the CDR3: TGCAGCGTGAAACAGGGGCTAACAGCTTTCTTT.

V is TRBV5-6 and J is TRBJ2-6; D not certain. Looked up from germline, CDR1 is SGHDT and CDR2 is YYEEEE. V shed 6 bases and J shed 0 bases, with 13 bases lying between them. This CDR3 comprises 16 residues. CDR3 sequence (DNA): TGTGCCAGCACAAATCAAGAACTCTCTGGGGCCAACGTCCTGACTTTC. Amino acid sequence: CASTNQELSGANVLTF.

This clonotype was seen ten or more times. This sequence joins TRBV7-6 and TRBJ1-6, with 7 bases aligning to TRBD1. Losses at the gene ends were 5 bases for V and 4 bases for J; bases not matched to a gene: 8. The CDR3 is 16 residues long. The V gene's germline CDR1 is SGHVS and CDR2 FNYEAQ. The CDR3 DNA follows: TGTGCCAGCAGCCCTGGGGACAGAAAATATAATTCACCCCTCCACTTT. This codes for CASSPGDRKYNSPLHF. The complete variable domain, with remaining parts taken from reference TRBV7-6 and TRBJ1-6, reads GAGVSQSPRYKVTKRGQDVALRCDPISGHVSLYWYRQALGQGPEFLTYFNYEAQQDKSGLPNDRFSAERPEGSISTLTIQRTEQRDSAMYRCASSPGDRKYNSPLHFGNGTRLTVT.

This sequence joins TRBV11-2 and TRBJ1-2; 7 nucleotides line up with TRBD1. CDR3 size: 15 residues. The J segment lost 4 bases and the V segment lost 1 base, leaving 6 bases of the junction unmatched. Per the germline V gene, CDR1 is SGHAT and CDR2 is FQNNGV. Written as DNA, the CDR3 is TGTGCCAGCAGCTTAGGCCGGGACAGTTCCTATGGCTACACCTTC. Protein sequence: CASSLGRDSSYGYTF.

The sample holds a few counts of this clonotype. CDR3 sequence: CASSLFQGVNTEAFF. CDR3 in DNA: TGTGCCAGCAGTTTATTTCAGGGGGTTAACACTGAAGCTTTCTTT. The chain recombines TRBV27 with TRBJ1-1, with 7 nucleotides matching TRBD1. Germline lookup yields CDR1 MNHEY and CDR2 SMNVEV (reference sequence). CDR3 length equals 15 residues. The trim removed 1 base at V and 2 bases at J, leaving 4 bases unmatched.

The sample holds many counts of this clonotype. V is TRBV7-8 and J is TRBJ1-6, with D possibly matching TRBD1 (5 bases). Germline CDR1 and CDR2: SGHVS and FQNEAQ. The CDR3 is 16 amino acids. V was cut by 5 bases and J by 2 bases, with 13 bases left in between. CDR3 residues: CASSLSGGAYNSPLHF. As DNA, the CDR3 is TGTGCCAGCAGCCTTTCGGGAGGGGCCTATAATTCACCCCTCCACTTT.

V is TRBV29-1 and J is TRBJ1-1; the D is unclear. The CDR3 totals 14 residues. Per the germline V gene, CDR1 is SQVTM and CDR2 is ANQGSEA. Trimming shortened V by 3 bases and J by 0 bases, and 11 bases separated the two germline ends. For the CDR3, the DNA is TGCAGCGTTGAGCTGATGGATCTGAACACTGAAGCTTTCTTT. Translation gives CSVELMDLNTEAFF.

There are many counts of this clonotype. J is TRBJ2-1 and V is TRBV27; perhaps D is TRBD1 or TRBD2 (5 bases each). Germline V gene lookup returns CDR1 MNHEY and CDR2 SMNVEV (reference sequence). Trimming stripped 6 bases from V and 5 bases from J, with 17 bases between. The CDR3 extends over 15 amino acids. CDR3 residues: CASSPVGMGHNEQFF. CDR3 sequence (DNA): TGTGCCAGCAGCCCAGTGGGGATGGGACACAATGAGCAGTTCTTC.

CDR3 sequence (DNA): TGTGCCAGCAGCTCTGGGACTTCCCCCGCCGAGCAGTACTTC. The encoded protein is CASSSGTSPAEQYF. V and J are TRBV7-9 and TRBJ2-7; tentatively, D is TRBD2 (6 bases). Germline assignment: CDR1 SEHNR and CDR2 FQNEAQ (reference sequence). CDR3 length equals 14 residues. Trimming pared 4 bases from V and 6 bases from J, leaving 16 bases between.

The chain combines TRBV12-3 or TRBV12-4 with TRBJ1-5, with 8 bases aligning to TRBD1. The CDR3 loop spans 14 amino acids. The V gene end was trimmed by 4 bases and the J gene end by 5 bases; junction bases not matched to a gene: 4. The CDR3: CASSSRGRDQPQHF. DNA of the CDR3: TGTGCCAGCAGTTCCAGGGGGCGCGATCAGCCCCAGCATTTT.

This clonotype was seen repeatedly, ten times or more. The chain links TRBV7-9 to TRBJ2-7; D ambiguous. Looked up from germline, CDR1 is SEHNR and CDR2 is FQNEAQ (reference sequence). The CDR3 has 15 residues. V was trimmed by 5 bases and J by 1 base, leaving 15 bases between them. This CDR3 reads CASSLPTEGSYEQYF. The CDR3 nucleotides are TGTGCCAGCAGCCTCCCGACGGAAGGGTCCTACGAGCAGTACTTC.

The CDR3 nucleotides are TGCAGCGTTGACCTGTCTGCTAGCACAGATACGCAGTATTTT. Its protein product is CSVDLSASTDTQYF. This rearrangement joins TRBV29-1 to TRBJ2-3; D call uncertain. This CDR3 has 14 amino acids. Germline V CDR1 and CDR2: SQVTM, ANQGSEA. V lost 3 bases to trimming and J lost 0 bases, with 10 bases between them.

Only a few counts were recorded for this clonotype. The chain has TRBV7-2 and TRBJ2-2, with D possibly TRBD2 on 5 matching bases. V gave up 5 bases and J gave up 4 bases, with 14 bases separating them. This CDR3 is built from 15 residues. Germline CDR1 is SGHTA and CDR2 is FQGNSA. The chain's CDR3 is CASSPRAVGTGELFF. The CDR3 DNA follows: TGTGCCAGCAGCCCGCGGGCGGTGGGCACCGGGGAGCTGTTTTTT.

The chain uses TRBV13 and TRBJ2-5; 7 bases are a match to TRBD1. The CDR3 totals 15 residues. The junction had 10 bases not matched to a gene; V was cut back by 2 bases and J by 7 bases. Germline CDR1 is PRHDT and CDR2 is FYEKMQ (reference sequence). The CDR3, as DNA: TGTGCCAGCAGCTTACGGGGACAGATCCCATTGACCCAGTACTTC. This sequence encodes CASSLRGQIPLTQYF.

This clonotype showed up many times. V gene TRBV12-3 or TRBV12-4 combines with J gene TRBJ1-6; 7 nucleotides match TRBD1. V was clipped by 3 bases and J by 0 bases; unmatched bases: 8. The CDR3 totals 18 residues. The CDR3 DNA follows: TGTGCCAGCAGTTTCGGGACAGCCTCGAGCTCCTATAATTCACCCCTCCACTTT. This encodes CASSFGTASSSYNSPLHF.

The rearrangement joins TRBV9 to TRBJ2-5; possibly TRBD1 for D (6 bases). V was clipped by 3 bases and J by 0 bases, with 12 bases between them. The CDR3 sequence is 15 residues long. Germline V gene data show CDR1 as SGDLS and CDR2 as YYNGEE. CDR3 residues: CASSGRTDNQETQYF. In DNA, the CDR3 is TGTGCCAGCAGCGGGAGGACAGACAACCAAGAGACCCAGTACTTC.

V and J are TRBV6-5 and TRBJ2-2, with D unresolved. Per germline, CDR1 MNHEY and CDR2 SVGAGI. The CDR3 sequence is 13 residues long. The V gene lost 0 bases and the J gene lost 7 bases, with 6 bases spanning the gap. CDR3 DNA: TGTGCCAGCAGTTACTCGACGTACGGGGAGCTGTTTTTT. It specifies CASSYSTYGELFF.

This clonotype has a count of ten or more. The chain has TRBV7-2 and TRBJ2-7, with D possibly being TRBD2 (6 bases). CDR1 and CDR2 (germline): SGHTA, FQGNSA. The V and J ends lost 1 base and 3 bases respectively, with 19 bases between them. This CDR3 contains 17 residues. This CDR3 is CASSLGGGGAVDYEQYF. The CDR3 DNA follows: TGTGCCAGCAGCTTAGGCGGAGGAGGGGCGGTTGACTACGAGCAGTACTTC.

The chain links TRBV6-1 to TRBJ2-2, with TRBD2 identical over 7 bases. J was trimmed by 6 bases and V by 4 bases; bases with no gene match: 2. CDR1 is MNHNS and CDR2 is SASEGT in the germline V gene. CDR3 length: 13 amino acids. CDR3 region: CASSGGGAGELFF. In DNA form, the CDR3 reads TGTGCCAGCAGTGGGGGAGGGGCCGGGGAGCTGTTTTTT.

This clonotype was seen at least ten times. The gene calls are TRBV7-9 and TRBJ2-3; TRBD2 might be the D (5 bases). V lost 7 bases to trimming and J lost 0 bases, with 14 bases between them. Germline-derived CDR1 and CDR2 are SEHNR and FQNEAQ (reference sequence). There are 15 residues in the CDR3. The CDR3 DNA reads TGTGCCAGCACTCGAGGGCAGGAGAGCACAGATACGCAGTATTTT. This encodes CASTRGQESTDTQYF.

On this clonotype: A read error may be the cause here, since a much bigger clone is one base away. The V and J genes are TRBV27 and TRBJ1-5; 8 nucleotides align to TRBD1. The CDR3 is made up of 14 amino acids. Germline V gene sequence: CDR1 MNHEY, CDR2 SMNVEV (reference sequence). The CDR3: CASSPDRGNQHQHF. CDR3 DNA sequence: TGTGCCAGCAGTCCCGACAGGGGAAATCAGCACCAGCATTTT.

The sample holds a few counts of this clonotype. This chain joins TRBV27 and TRBJ2-1; tentative D call: TRBD1 (5 bases). CDR3 size: 16 residues. With 6 bases removed from V and 8 bases from J, the gap between germline ends came to 23 bases. Germline V CDR1 and CDR2: MNHEY, SMNVEV (reference sequence). As DNA, the CDR3 is TGTGCCAGCAGAGGGGTGATGACCCCCGGTACGGATGAGCAGTTCTTC. It translates to CASRGVMTPGTDEQFF.

This clonotype was recorded many times. The V gene is TRBV20-1, the J gene TRBJ1-1, with D uncertain. This CDR3 contains 15 residues. Germline V gene lookup returns CDR1 DFQATT and CDR2 SNEGSKA (reference sequence). Between the trimmed V and J ends, which lost 6 bases and 0 bases, there was a span of 17 bases. The CDR3, as DNA: TGCAGTGCGAAACCTACGGGTCATTTGAACACTGAAGCTTTCTTT. This codes for CSAKPTGHLNTEAFF.

The chain is built from TRBV7-9 and TRBJ2-7, with D possibly matching TRBD1 (6 bases). Trimming left V 5 bases short and J 4 bases short, with 15 bases between. Germline CDR1 and CDR2: SEHNR and FQNEAQ (reference sequence). This CDR3 is 14 amino acids long. The CDR3 DNA sequence: TGTGCCAGCAGCGGGACACGTAGAGTTTACGAGCAGTACTTC. As protein: CASSGTRRVYEQYF.

The chain uses TRBV4-2 and TRBJ2-1; 10 bases match TRBD2. V was pared by 2 bases and J by 2 bases, with 3 bases of the junction left unmatched. The CDR3 totals 16 residues. Germline V gene data show CDR1 as LGHNA and CDR2 as YNFKEQ. This chain's CDR3 is CASSQYLAGAYNEQFF. CDR3 in DNA: TGTGCCAGCAGCCAATATCTAGCGGGGGCCTACAATGAGCAGTTCTTC.

In the case of this clonotype: Given a much more abundant clone one base away, this may be a read error. The chain links TRBV7-3 to TRBJ2-3, with D possibly being TRBD1 or TRBD2 (5 bases each). This CDR3 has 15 residues. CDR1 is SGHTA and CDR2 is FQGTGA in the germline V gene. Here the CDR3 reads CASSELGGMVDMQYF. In nucleotides, the CDR3 is TGTGCCAGCAGCGAACTTGGGGGAATGGTAGATATGCAGTATTTT.